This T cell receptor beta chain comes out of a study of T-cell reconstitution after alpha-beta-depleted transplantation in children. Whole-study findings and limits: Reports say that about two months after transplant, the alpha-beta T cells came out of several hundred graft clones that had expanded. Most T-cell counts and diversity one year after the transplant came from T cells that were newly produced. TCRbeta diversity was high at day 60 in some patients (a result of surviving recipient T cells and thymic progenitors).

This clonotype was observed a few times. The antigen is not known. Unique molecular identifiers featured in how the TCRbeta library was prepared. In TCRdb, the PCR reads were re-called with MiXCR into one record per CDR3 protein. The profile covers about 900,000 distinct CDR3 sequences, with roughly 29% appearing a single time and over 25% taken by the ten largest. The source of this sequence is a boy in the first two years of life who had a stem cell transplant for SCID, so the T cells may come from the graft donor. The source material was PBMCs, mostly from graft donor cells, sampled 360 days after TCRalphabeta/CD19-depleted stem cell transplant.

CDR3 sequence reads: CASSSTGGYYEQYF. CDR3 DNA: TGCGCCAGCAGCTCCACAGGGGGCTACTACGAGCAGTACTTC. This chain connects TRBV5-1 to TRBJ2-7, with TRBD1 matching over 9 bases. Germline CDR1 reads SGHRS; CDR2 reads YFSETQ. Unmatched junction bases numbered 4, after V lost 3 bases and J lost 3 bases. The CDR3 covers 14 residues.